This TCR beta chain was captured in a study of T cells in tuberculosis. Findings and limits, study-wide: Using the GMM-specific repertoire gave around 90% accuracy versus around 70% with motifs.

Note on this clone: Its cognate antigen is unknown.

The germline V gene encodes CDR1 MNHEY and CDR2 SMNVEV (reference sequence). CDR3 length equals 13 residues. V gave up 3 bases and J gave up 3 bases, with 8 bases separating them. This table comes from immunoSEQ multiplex PCR, and its TCRdb copy is limited to in-frame clones, with some not included. The sample shows more than 30,000 clones, 97% of them seen only once. The chain joins TRBV27 to TRBJ1-1; D might be TRBD1 (5 bases). Sequencing was carried out using PBMCs. The sequence was obtained from a donor aged 5-35 years with latent tuberculosis or without tuberculosis infection. Written as DNA, the CDR3 is TGTGCCAGCAGTTTGAAGGGGTACACTGAAGCTTTCTTT. Translated: CASSLKGYTEAFF.